This T cell receptor (beta chain) was recorded in a study of OX40 agonist ivuxolimab in advanced cancers. The wider study: The dose-escalation cohort had hepatocellular carcinoma, melanoma, renal cell or head and neck cancer.

The CDR3 runs to 12 residues. The V gene's germline CDR1 is GTSNPN and CDR2 SVGIG (reference sequence). V lost 8 bases and J lost 6, with 17 bases in between. On this clone: Its antigen is still unknown.

Only in-frame clones appear in the TCRdb table, and some are missing; sequencing was by immunoSEQ multiplex PCR. The repertoire holds 30,000 or so clones, with 80% to 90% as singletons. Study-level findings and limits: Within 6 weeks, CD4+ and CD8+ blood T cells expanded clonally at 0.1 to 3.0 mg/kg.

Sequences were derived from CD4+ or CD8+ T cells sorted from blood, sampled in a trial of the OX40 agonist ivuxolimab. This chain connects TRBV30 to TRBJ2-7, with D perhaps given as TRBD1 or TRBD2 (5 bases each). This receptor was obtained from an adult with an advanced solid tumor such as melanoma, head and neck, liver or kidney cancer. The CDR3 loop reads CAADPGTSEQYF. In nucleotides, the CDR3 is TGTGCCGCCGATCCCGGGACCTCCGAGCAGTACTTC.